Shown below are 2 T cell receptor beta chains from a single sample sequenced in a study of blood T cell repertoires in COVID-19 (TCRdb year 2020). Libraries were prepared through the immunoSEQ multiplex PCR assay. Not all clones reach the TCRdb copy of this immuneACCESS table, which keeps in-frame sequences only. Checked studies attribute under half of the gap to unresolved V genes and leave the rest unexplained. This sample is represented by approximately 150,000 clones; over 75% of them were singletons. The ten largest clones take up 11% of the sample. The sample comprised peripheral blood. These receptors all come from a human donor in a cohort sampled during active COVID-19.

This rearrangement joins TRBV5-1 to TRBJ2-3; the match to TRBD1 covers 8 bases. The germline V gene encodes CDR1 SGHRS and CDR2 YFSETQ. This CDR3 contains 14 residues. The J segment lost 2 bases and the V segment lost 4 bases, leaving 3 bases of the junction unmatched. The CDR3 bases are TGCGCCAGCAGCGGGGGACAGGTCACAGATACGCAGTATTTT. Residues: CASSGGQVTDTQYF.

The rearrangement joins TRBV11-3 to TRBJ2-2; a possible D gene is TRBD1 (5 bases). The CDR3 extends over 15 amino acids. Germline V gene lookup returns CDR1 SGHNT and CDR2 YENEEA. Trimming removed 6 bases from V and 0 bases from J, with 11 bases in between. The CDR3 DNA sequence: TGTGCCAGCAGGCAGGGCTCCGCGAACACCGGGGAGCTGTTTTTT. Residues: CASRQGSANTGELFF.